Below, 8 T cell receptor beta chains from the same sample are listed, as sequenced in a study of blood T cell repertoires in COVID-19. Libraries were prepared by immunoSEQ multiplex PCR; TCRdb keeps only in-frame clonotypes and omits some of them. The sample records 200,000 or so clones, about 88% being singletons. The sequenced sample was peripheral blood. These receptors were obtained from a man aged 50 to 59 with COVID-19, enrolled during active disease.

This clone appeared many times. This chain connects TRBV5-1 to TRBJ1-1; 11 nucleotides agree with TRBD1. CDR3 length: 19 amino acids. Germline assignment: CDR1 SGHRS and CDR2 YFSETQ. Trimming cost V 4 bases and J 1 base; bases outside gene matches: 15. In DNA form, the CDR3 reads TGCGCCAGCAGCCCCAACCCCCCCGGGACAGGGGGTCGGAACACTGAAGCTTTCTTT. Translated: CASSPNPPGTGGRNTEAFF.

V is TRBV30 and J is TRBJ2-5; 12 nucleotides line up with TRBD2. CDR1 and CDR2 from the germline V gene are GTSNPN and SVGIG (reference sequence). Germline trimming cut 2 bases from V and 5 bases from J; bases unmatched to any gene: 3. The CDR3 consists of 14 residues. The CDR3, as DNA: TGTGCCTGGAGTACTAGCGGGGGGATCGAGACCCAGTACTTC. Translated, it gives CAWSTSGGIETQYF.

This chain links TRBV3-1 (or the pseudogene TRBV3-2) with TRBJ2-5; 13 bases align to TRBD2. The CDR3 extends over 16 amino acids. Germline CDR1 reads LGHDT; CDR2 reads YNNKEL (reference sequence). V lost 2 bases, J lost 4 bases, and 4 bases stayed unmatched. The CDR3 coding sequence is TGTGCCAGCAGCCAACATACTAGCGGGAGGGGAGAGACCCAGTACTTC. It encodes CASSQHTSGRGETQYF.

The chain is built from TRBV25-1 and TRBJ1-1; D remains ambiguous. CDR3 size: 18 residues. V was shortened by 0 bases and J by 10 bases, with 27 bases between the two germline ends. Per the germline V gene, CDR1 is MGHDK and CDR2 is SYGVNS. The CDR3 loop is CASSEYPPGSPPTSGAFF. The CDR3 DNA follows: TGTGCCAGCAGTGAATATCCCCCTGGAAGTCCACCGACTTCTGGAGCTTTCTTT.

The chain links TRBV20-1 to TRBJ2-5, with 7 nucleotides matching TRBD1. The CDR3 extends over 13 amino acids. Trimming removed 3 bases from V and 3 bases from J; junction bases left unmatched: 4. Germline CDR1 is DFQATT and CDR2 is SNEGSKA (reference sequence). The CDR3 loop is CSASSGGKETQYF. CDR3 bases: TGCAGTGCTAGTTCAGGGGGTAAAGAGACCCAGTACTTC.

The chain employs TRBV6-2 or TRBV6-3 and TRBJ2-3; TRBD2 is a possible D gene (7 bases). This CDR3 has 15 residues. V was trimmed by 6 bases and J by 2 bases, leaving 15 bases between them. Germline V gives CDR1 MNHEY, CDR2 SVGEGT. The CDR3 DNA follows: TGTGCCAGCAGCGACTGGGGGGGGCTCACAGATACGCAGTATTTT. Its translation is CASSDWGGLTDTQYF.

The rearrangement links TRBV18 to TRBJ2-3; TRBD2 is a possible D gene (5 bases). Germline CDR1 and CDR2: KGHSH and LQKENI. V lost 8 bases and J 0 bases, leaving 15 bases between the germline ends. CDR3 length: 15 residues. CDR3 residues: CASSQSGISTDTQYF. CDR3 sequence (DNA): TGTGCCAGCAGCCAAAGCGGTATCAGCACAGATACGCAGTATTTT.

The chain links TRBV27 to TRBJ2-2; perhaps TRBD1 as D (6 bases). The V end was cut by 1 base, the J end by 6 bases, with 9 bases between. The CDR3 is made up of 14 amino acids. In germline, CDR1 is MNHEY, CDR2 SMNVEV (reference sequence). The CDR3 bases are TGTGCCAGCAGTTTATTCTCAGGGGCCGGGGAGCTGTTTTTT. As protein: CASSLFSGAGELFF.